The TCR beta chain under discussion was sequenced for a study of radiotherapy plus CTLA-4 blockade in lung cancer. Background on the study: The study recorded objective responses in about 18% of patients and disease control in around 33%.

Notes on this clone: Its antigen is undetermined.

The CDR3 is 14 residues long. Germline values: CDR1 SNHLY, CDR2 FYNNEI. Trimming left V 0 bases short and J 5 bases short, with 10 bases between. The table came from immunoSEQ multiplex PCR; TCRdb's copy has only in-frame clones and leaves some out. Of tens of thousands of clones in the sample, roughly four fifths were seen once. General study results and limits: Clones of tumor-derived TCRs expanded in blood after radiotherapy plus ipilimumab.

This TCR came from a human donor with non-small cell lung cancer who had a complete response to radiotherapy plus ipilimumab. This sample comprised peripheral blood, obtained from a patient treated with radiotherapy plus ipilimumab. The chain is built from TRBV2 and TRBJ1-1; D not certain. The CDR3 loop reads CASSEALRSTEAFF. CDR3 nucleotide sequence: TGTGCCAGCAGTGAAGCGCTTCGGTCGACTGAAGCTTTCTTT.